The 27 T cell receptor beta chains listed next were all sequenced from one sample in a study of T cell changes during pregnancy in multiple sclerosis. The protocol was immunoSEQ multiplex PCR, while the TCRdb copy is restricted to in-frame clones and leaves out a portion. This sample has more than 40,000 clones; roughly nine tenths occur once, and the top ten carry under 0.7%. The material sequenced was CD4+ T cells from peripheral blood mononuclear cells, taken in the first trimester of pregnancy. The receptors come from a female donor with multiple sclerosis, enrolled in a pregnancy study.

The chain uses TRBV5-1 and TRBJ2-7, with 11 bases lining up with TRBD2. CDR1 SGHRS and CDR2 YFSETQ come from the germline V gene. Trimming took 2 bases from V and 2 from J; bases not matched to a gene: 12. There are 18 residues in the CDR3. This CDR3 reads CASSFDPMTSGVAYEQYF. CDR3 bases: TGCGCCAGCAGCTTCGACCCTATGACTAGCGGGGTTGCCTACGAGCAGTACTTC.

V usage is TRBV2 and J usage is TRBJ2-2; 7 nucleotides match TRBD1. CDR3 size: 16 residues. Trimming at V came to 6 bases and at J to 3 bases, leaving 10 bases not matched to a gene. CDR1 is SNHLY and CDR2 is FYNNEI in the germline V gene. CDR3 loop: CASSPSRTGYTGELFF. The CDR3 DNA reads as TGTGCCAGCAGCCCTAGTAGGACAGGCTACACCGGGGAGCTGTTTTTT.

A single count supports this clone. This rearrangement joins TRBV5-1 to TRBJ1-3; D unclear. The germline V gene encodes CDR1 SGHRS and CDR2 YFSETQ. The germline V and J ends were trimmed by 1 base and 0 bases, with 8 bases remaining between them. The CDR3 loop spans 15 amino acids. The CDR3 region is CASSLSGFSGNTIYF. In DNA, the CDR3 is TGCGCCAGCAGCTTGTCTGGCTTCTCTGGAAACACCATATATTTT.

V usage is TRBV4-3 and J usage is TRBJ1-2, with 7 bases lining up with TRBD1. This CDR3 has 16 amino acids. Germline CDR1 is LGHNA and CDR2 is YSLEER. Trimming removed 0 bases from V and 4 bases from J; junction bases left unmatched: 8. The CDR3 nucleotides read TGCGCCAGCAGCCAAGATGGATCAGCAGGGGGCTATGGCTACACCTTC. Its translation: CASSQDGSAGGYGYTF.

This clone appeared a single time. Here the CDR3 reads CASSYRGGWEKLFF. For the CDR3, the DNA is TGTGCCAGCAGTTACAGGGGCGGTTGGGAAAAACTGTTTTTT. This chain uses TRBV6-5 with TRBJ1-4, with a weak D call TRBD1 (5 bases). Trimming stripped 2 bases from V and 8 bases from J, with 12 bases between. Germline V lookup: CDR1 MNHEY, CDR2 SVGAGI. This CDR3 comprises 14 residues.

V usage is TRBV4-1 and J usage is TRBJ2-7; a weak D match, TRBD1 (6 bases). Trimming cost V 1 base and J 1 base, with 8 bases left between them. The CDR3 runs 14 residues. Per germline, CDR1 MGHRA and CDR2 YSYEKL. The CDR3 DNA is TGCGCCAGCAGCCAAGGGACAGCTTCCTACGAGCAGTACTTC. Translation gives CASSQGTASYEQYF.

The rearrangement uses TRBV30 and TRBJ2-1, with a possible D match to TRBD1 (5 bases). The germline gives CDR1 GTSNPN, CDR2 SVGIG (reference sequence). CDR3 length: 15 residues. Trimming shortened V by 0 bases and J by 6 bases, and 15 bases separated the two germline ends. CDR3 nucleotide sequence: TGTGCCTGGAGTGTCCAAATTGGGGCAGCCAATGAGCAGTTCTTC. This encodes CAWSVQIGAANEQFF. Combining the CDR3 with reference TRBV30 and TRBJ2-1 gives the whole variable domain SQTIHQWPATLVQPVGSPLSLECTVEGTSNPNLYWYRQAAGRGLQLLFYSVGIGQISSEVPQNLSASRPQDRQFILSSKKLLLSDSGFYLCAWSVQIGAANEQFFGPGTRLTVL.

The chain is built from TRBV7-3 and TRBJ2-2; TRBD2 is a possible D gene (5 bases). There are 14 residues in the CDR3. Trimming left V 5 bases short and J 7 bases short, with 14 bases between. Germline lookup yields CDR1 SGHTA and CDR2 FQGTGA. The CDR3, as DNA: TGTGCCAGCAGCCCCCGGGATATGGTCGGGGAGCTGTTTTTT. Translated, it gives CASSPRDMVGELFF. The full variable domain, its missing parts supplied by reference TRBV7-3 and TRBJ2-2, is GAGVSQTPSNKVTEKGKYVELRCDPISGHTALYWYRQSLGQGPEFLIYFQGTGAADDSGLPNDRFFAVRPEGSVSTLKIQRTERGDSAVYLCASSPRDMVGELFFGEGSRLTVL.

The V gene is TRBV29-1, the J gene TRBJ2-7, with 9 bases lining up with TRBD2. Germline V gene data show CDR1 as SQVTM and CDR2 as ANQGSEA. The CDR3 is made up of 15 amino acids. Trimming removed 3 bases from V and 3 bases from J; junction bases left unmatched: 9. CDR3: CSVESSGKSGYEQYF. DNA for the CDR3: TGCAGCGTTGAGTCTAGCGGGAAGTCTGGCTACGAGCAGTACTTC.

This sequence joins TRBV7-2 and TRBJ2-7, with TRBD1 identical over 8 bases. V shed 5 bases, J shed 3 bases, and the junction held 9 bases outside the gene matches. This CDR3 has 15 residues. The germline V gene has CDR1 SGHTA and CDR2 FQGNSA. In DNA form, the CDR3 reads TGTGCCAGCAGCCAGGGGACAGGTTTCCTCTACGAGCAGTACTTC. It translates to CASSQGTGFLYEQYF. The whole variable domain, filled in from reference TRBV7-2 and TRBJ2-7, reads GAGVSQSPSNKVTEKGKDVELRCDPISGHTALYWYRQSLGQGLEFLIYFQGNSAPDKSGLPSDRFSAERTGGSVSTLTIQRTQQEDSAVYLCASSQGTGFLYEQYFGPGTRLTVT.

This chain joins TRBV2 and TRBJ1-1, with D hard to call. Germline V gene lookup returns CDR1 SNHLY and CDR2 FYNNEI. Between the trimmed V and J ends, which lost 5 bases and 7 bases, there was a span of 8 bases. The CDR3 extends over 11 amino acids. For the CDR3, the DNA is TGTGCCAGCAGTATAACATTTGAAGCTTTCTTT. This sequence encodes CASSITFEAFF.

CDR3 region: CASSLGEAGRPGELFF. The CDR3 DNA reads as TGTGCCAGCAGCTTGGGCGAAGCAGGGCGTCCCGGGGAGCTGTTTTTT. The V and J genes are TRBV11-3 and TRBJ2-2; D perhaps matches TRBD1 (5 bases). The CDR3 has 16 amino acids. V lost 3 bases, J lost 6 bases, and 17 bases lay in between. Germline CDR1 SGHNT, CDR2 YENEEA.

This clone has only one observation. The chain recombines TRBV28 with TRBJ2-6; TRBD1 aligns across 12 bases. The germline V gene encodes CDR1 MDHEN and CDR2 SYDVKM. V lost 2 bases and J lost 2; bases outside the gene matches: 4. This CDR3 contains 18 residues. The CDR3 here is CASSLGDRGRTGANVLTF. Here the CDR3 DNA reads TGTGCCAGCAGTTTAGGGGACAGGGGGCGTACTGGGGCCAACGTCCTGACTTTC.

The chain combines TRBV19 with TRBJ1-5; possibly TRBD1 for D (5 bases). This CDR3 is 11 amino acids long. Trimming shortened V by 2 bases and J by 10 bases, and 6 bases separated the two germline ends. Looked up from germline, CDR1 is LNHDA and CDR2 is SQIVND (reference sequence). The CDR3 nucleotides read TGTGCCAGTAGTATACAGGGACCCCAGCATTTT. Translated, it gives CASSIQGPQHF.

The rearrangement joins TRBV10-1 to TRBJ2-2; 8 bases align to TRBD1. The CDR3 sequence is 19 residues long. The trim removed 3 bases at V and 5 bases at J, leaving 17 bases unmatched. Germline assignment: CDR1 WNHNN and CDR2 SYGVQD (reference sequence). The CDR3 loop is CASSESDRGQPARTGELFF. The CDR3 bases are TGCGCCAGCAGTGAATCCGACAGGGGACAGCCTGCCAGGACCGGGGAGCTGTTTTTT.

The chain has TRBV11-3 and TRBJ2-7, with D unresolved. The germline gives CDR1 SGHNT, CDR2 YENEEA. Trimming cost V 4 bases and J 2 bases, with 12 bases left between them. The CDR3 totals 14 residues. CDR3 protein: CASSSERFPYEQYF. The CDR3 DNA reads TGTGCCAGCAGCTCCGAACGGTTTCCCTACGAGCAGTACTTC.

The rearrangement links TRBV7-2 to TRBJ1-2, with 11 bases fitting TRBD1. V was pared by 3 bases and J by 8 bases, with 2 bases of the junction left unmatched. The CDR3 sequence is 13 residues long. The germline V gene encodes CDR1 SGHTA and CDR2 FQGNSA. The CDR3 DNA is TGTGCCAGCAGCTTCCGGACAGGGGGCGGCTACACCTTC. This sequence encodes CASSFRTGGGYTF.

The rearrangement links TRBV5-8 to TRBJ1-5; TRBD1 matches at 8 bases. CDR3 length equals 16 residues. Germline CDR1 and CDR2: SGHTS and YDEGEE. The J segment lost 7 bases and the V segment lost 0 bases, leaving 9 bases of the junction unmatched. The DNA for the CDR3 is TGTGCCAGCAGCTTGGGGGACAGGTCCGTAGGACAGCCCCAGCATTTT. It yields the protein CASSLGDRSVGQPQHF.

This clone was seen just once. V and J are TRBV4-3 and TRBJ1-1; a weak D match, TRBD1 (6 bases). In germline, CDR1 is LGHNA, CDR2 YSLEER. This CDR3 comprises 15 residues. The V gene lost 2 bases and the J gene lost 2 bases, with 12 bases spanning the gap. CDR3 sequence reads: CASSQQQGLNTEAFF. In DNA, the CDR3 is TGCGCCAGCAGCCAACAACAGGGATTAAACACTGAAGCTTTCTTT.

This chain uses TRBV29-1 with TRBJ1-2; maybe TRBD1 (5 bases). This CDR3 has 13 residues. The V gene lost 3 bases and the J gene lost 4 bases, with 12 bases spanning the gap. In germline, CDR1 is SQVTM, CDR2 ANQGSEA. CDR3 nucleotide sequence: TGCAGCGTTGAGGCAGGGCTGGGCTATGGCTACACCTTC. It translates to CSVEAGLGYGYTF.

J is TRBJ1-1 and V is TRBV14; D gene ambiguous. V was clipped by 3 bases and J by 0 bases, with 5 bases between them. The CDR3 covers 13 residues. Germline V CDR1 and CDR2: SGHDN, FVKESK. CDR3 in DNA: TGTGCCAGCAGCCACCACATGAACACTGAAGCTTTCTTT. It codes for CASSHHMNTEAFF.

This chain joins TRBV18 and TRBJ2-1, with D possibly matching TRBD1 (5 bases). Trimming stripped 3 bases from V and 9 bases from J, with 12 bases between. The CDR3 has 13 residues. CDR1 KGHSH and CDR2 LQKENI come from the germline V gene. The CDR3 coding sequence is TGTGCCAGCTCACCTAGAGAAAGGGGTGAGCAGTTCTTC. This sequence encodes CASSPRERGEQFF.

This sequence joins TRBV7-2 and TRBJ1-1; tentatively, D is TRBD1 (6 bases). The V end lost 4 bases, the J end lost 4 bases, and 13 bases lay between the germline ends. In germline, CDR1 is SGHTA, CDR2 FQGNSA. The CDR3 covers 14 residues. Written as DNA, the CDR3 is TGTGCCAGCAGCTCACAGGGTGGGGGCACTGAAGCTTTCTTT. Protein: CASSSQGGGTEAFF.

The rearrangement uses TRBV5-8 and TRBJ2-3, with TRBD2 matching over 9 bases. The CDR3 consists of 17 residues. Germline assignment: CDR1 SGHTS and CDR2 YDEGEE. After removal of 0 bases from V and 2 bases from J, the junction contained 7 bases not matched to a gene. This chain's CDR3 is CASSLAPLAGSTDTQYF. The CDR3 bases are TGTGCCAGCAGCTTGGCTCCCCTAGCGGGATCCACAGATACGCAGTATTTT.

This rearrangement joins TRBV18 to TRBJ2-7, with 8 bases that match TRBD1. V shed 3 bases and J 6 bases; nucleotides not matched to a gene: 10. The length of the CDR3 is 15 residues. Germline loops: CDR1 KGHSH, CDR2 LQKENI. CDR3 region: CASSPVGQGAGEQYF. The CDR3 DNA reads TGTGCCAGCTCACCTGTGGGTCAGGGGGCGGGCGAGCAGTACTTC.

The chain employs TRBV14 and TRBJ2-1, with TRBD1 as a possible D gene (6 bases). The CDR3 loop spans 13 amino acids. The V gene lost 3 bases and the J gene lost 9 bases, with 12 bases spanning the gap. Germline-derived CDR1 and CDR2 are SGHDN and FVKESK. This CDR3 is CASSQVLGGEQFF. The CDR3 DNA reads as TGTGCCAGCAGCCAGGTCCTAGGGGGTGAGCAGTTCTTC.

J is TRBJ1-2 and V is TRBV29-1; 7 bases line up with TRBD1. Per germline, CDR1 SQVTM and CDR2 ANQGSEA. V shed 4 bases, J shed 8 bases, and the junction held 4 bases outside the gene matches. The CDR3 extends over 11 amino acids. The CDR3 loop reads CSVVYRGGYTF. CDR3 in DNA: TGCAGCGTTGTGTACAGGGGAGGCTACACCTTC.